Listed below are T cell receptor beta chains from one sample, sequenced in a study. TCRdb passed the 5' RACE reads through MiXCR, listing each CDR3 protein once. The profile shows about 32,000 distinct CDR3 sequences, roughly a quarter of them singletons. The sequenced material came from memory CD4+ T cells sorted from blood. All receptors derive from a female donor with breast cancer. Each CDR3 is given with its conserved first and last residue. D genes are given only for firm matches. Not all rows give a size; the values are once, few, many and, for expanded clones, a class.

J: TRBJ1-2; size: few; V: TRBV4-1; D: .; DNA: TGCGCCAGCAGCCAAGTAAACTATGGCTACACCTTC; CDR3: CASSQVNYGYTF
J: TRBJ2-5; size: .; V: TRBV14; D: .; DNA: TGTGCCAGCAGCCAAGATGTTTTAGGCATACAAGAGACCCAGTACTTC; CDR3: CASSQDVLGIQETQYF
J: TRBJ1-5; size: .; V: TRBV29-1; D: .; DNA: TGCAGCGTGGGCAGCGGACCCAGCAATCAGCCCCAGCATTTT; CDR3: CSVGSGPSNQPQHF
J: TRBJ2-1; size: .; V: TRBV28; D: .; DNA: TGTGCCAGCAGTTTCCATGAGCAGTTCTTC; CDR3: CASSFHEQFF
J: TRBJ2-7; size: .; V: TRBV9; D: .; DNA: TGTGCCAGCAGCGTAGGGAATAATGAGCAGTACTTC; CDR3: CASSVGNNEQYF
J: TRBJ1-5; size: many; V: TRBV27; D: .; DNA: TGTGCCAGCAGTTCCGGACAGCTCAATCAGCCCCAGCATTTT; CDR3: CASSSGQLNQPQHF
J: TRBJ2-2; size: many; V: TRBV7-3; D: .; DNA: TGTGCCAGCAGCATGGACAGTTACACCGGGGAGCTGTTTTTT; CDR3: CASSMDSYTGELFF
J: TRBJ2-7; size: .; V: TRBV5-6; D: .; DNA: TGTGCCAGCAGCTTGCTGAGCAGATCAACTCACGAGCAGTACTTC; CDR3: CASSLLSRSTHEQYF
J: TRBJ2-7; size: many; V: TRBV4-2; D: .; DNA: TGTGCCAGCAGCCAAGATGAGTTTCCAGCCGAGCAGTACTTC; CDR3: CASSQDEFPAEQYF
J: TRBJ2-7; size: few; V: TRBV5-4; D: TRBD1; DNA: TGTGCCAGCAGGCCACAGGGGGCGCTCCCCTACGAGCAGTACTTC; CDR3: CASRPQGALPYEQYF
J: TRBJ2-1; size: few; V: TRBV2; D: .; DNA: TGTGCCAGCAGAGGTGGTGAGCAGTTCTTC; CDR3: CASRGGEQFF
J: TRBJ1-6; size: many; V: TRBV4-1; D: .; DNA: TGCGCCAGCAGCCAATCGGGCAGGGCACCACCCTCACCCCTCCACTTT; CDR3: CASSQSGRAPPSPLHF
J: TRBJ1-5; size: .; V: TRBV20-1; D: TRBD1; DNA: TGCAGTGCTAGGGGGCGACAGGGAGGCTATCAGCCCCAGCATTTT; CDR3: CSARGRQGGYQPQHF
J: TRBJ1-5; size: few; V: TRBV4-1; D: .; DNA: TGCGCCAGCAGCCAAGAGAGGGACCGTCAGCCCCAGCATTTT; CDR3: CASSQERDRQPQHF
J: TRBJ2-1; size: few; V: TRBV6-1; D: .; DNA: TGTGCCAGCAGTGAATTCGGGCAGGGTAGTAATGAGCAGTTCTTC; CDR3: CASSEFGQGSNEQFF
J: TRBJ2-1; size: many; V: TRBV6-5; D: .; DNA: TGTGCCAGCAGCTCTAATCAGGGGCGCTATGAGCAGTTCTTC; CDR3: CASSSNQGRYEQFF
J: TRBJ2-1; size: many; V: TRBV7-2; D: TRBD2; DNA: TGTGCCAGCAGCTTAGATAGCGGGAGAGGGAATGAGCAGTTCTTC; CDR3: CASSLDSGRGNEQFF
J: TRBJ1-6; size: few; V: TRBV20-1; D: .; DNA: TGCAGTGCCCGGACAGTTAGCTCCTATAATTCACCCCTCCACTTT; CDR3: CSARTVSSYNSPLHF
J: TRBJ2-1; size: .; V: TRBV7-6; D: .; DNA: TGTGCCAGCAGCGCCCAAGGTGGGCGGGATCCCTACAATGAGCAGTTCTTC; CDR3: CASSAQGGRDPYNEQFF
J: TRBJ1-5; size: few; V: TRBV27; D: TRBD1; DNA: TGTGCCAGCAGTACGACGACAGGGGGCGGCAATCAGCCCCAGCATTTT; CDR3: CASSTTTGGGNQPQHF
J: TRBJ1-1; size: .; V: TRBV19; D: TRBD1; DNA: TGTGCCAGTAGCCACAGGGGAAACACTGAAGCTTTCTTT; CDR3: CASSHRGNTEAFF
J: TRBJ2-1; size: few; V: TRBV28; D: .; DNA: TGTGCCAGCAGTTTTAGAGGCCACATGTACAATGAGCAGTTCTTC; CDR3: CASSFRGHMYNEQFF
J: TRBJ1-1; size: .; V: TRBV27; D: .; DNA: TGTGCCAGCAGTCCGACGGGGAACACTGAAGCTTTCTTT; CDR3: CASSPTGNTEAFF
J: TRBJ2-3; size: .; V: TRBV5-4; D: .; DNA: TGTGCCAGCAGCTTGCTAAATACGCAGTATTTT; CDR3: CASSLLNTQYF
J: TRBJ2-7; size: .; V: TRBV29-1; D: .; DNA: TGCAGCGTTGAAGGGCTCCTGGGACTGTCCTACGAGCAGTACTTC; CDR3: CSVEGLLGLSYEQYF
J: TRBJ1-1; size: .; V: TRBV7-2; D: .; DNA: TGTGCCAGCAGCCCCGGGTCAGGGTCGACTGAAGCTTTCTTT; CDR3: CASSPGSGSTEAFF
J: TRBJ2-4; size: few; V: TRBV27; D: .; DNA: TGTGCCAGCGTCCGGGGTGGCATTCAGTACTTC; CDR3: CASVRGGIQYF
J: TRBJ2-2; size: once; V: TRBV27; D: .; DNA: TGTGCCAGCACTCTATCGGGGGCCGGGGAGCTGTTTTTT; CDR3: CASTLSGAGELFF